The next 28 T cell receptor beta chains were all read from a single sample in a study of regulatory T cells in long-lasting Graves disease. Combining iRepertoire HTBI primers with Arm-PCR of CDR3 regions, the authors built TCR beta libraries. One entry per CDR3 protein results from TCRdb running MiXCR on the multiplex PCR reads. The sample lists under 800,000 distinct CDR3 sequences; under 20% were seen once. The sample's time point: newly diagnosed GD, antithyroid drugs for less than 3 months. RNA from PBMCs was the source of the TCR library. In addition, the sample was reused for a study of T cells in Graves' hyperthyroidism and ophthalmopathy.

The input for sequencing was peripheral blood mononuclear cells (PBMCs), taken at new diagnosis, from a patient treated with antithyroid drugs. All receptors come from a woman aged 30 to 39 with Graves disease.

This rearrangement joins TRBV11-2 to TRBJ1-2, with a tentative D call TRBD1 (5 bases). CDR1 and CDR2 (germline): SGHAT, FQNNGV. Between the trimmed V and J ends, which lost 2 bases and 8 bases, there was a span of 15 bases. The CDR3 is 14 amino acids. The CDR3 DNA sequence: TGTGCCAGCAGCTTAAGGGCAGGGTCCACGGGCTACACCTTC. Translating it yields CASSLRAGSTGYTF.

The V gene is TRBV19, the J gene TRBJ1-5; 9 positions agree with TRBD1. The CDR3 is made up of 14 amino acids. V lost 4 bases and J lost 6; bases outside the gene matches: 4. CDR1 and CDR2 (germline): LNHDA, SQIVND (reference sequence). DNA for the CDR3: TGTGCCAGTAGTAACCGGGACAGGGTTCAGCCCCAGCATTTT. This encodes CASSNRDRVQPQHF. Full variable domain (missing parts from reference TRBV19 and TRBJ1-5): DGGITQSPKYLFRKEGQNVTLSCEQNLNHDAMYWYRQDPGQGLRLIYYSQIVNDFQKGDIAEGYSVSREKKESFPLTVTSAQKNPTAFYLCASSNRDRVQPQHFGDGTRLSIL.

This clonotype occurred a few times. This chain uses TRBV15 with TRBJ1-4; weak D call: TRBD1 (5 bases). Germline CDR1 LNHNV, CDR2 YYDKDF (reference sequence). Trimming left V 6 bases short and J 7 bases short, with 15 bases between. The CDR3 length is 14 residues. The CDR3 region has the DNA TGTGCCACCAGTGCGATTGGGGGAGGTGAAAAACTGTTTTTT. It codes for CATSAIGGGEKLFF.

A few counts support this clonotype. The J gene is TRBJ1-2, the V gene TRBV20-1; D remains ambiguous. CDR3 length: 11 residues. The V gene lost 3 bases and the J gene lost 5 bases, with 7 bases spanning the gap. CDR1 and CDR2 from the germline V gene are DFQATT and SNEGSKA (reference sequence). The chain's CDR3 is CSASHRYGYTF. The DNA of the CDR3 is TGCAGTGCTAGTCACCGGTATGGCTACACCTTC.

There are many counts of this clonotype. The rearrangement uses TRBV7-9 and TRBJ1-5; TRBD1 is a possible D gene (5 bases). CDR3 size: 16 residues. CDR1 is SEHNR, CDR2 FQNEAQ, per germline (reference sequence). V lost 5 bases and J 0 bases, leaving 14 bases between the germline ends. The CDR3 DNA reads TGTGCCAGCAGCAACTTTCGGGGGGATAGCAATCAGCCCCAGCATTTT. It translates to CASSNFRGDSNQPQHF. Full variable domain (rest looked up from reference TRBV7-9 and TRBJ1-5): DTGVSQNPRHKITKRGQNVTFRCDPISEHNRLYWYRQTLGQGPEFLTYFQNEAQLEKSRLLSDRFSAERPKGSFSTLEIQRTEQGDSAMYLCASSNFRGDSNQPQHFGDGTRLSIL.

Ten or more counts support this clonotype. The rearrangement uses TRBV20-1 and TRBJ2-1, with a weak D call TRBD2 (5 bases). This CDR3 has 12 amino acids. Trimming cost V 6 bases and J 9 bases, with 15 bases left between them. From germline, CDR1 is DFQATT and CDR2 SNEGSKA (reference sequence). CDR3 sequence (DNA): TGCAGTGCCCGGCGCCCGGGAATTGAGCAGTTCTTC. It is translated as CSARRPGIEQFF.

This clonotype appeared many times. Given the absence of the conserved phenylalanine or tryptophan at the CDR3 end, a read error is likely. Because the CDR3's place on the DNA is in doubt, the DNA is left out and the CDR3 is given as listed by TCRdb. This chain links TRBV28 with TRBJ2-1; the table's D gene call, TRBD2, was not cross checked with the DNA. Germline assignment: CDR1 MDHEN and CDR2 SYDVKM. 16 amino acids form the CDR3, both terminal residues included. CDR3 residues: CASSPIVIAGGANTFS.

This clonotype was counted a few times. For the CDR3, the DNA is TGTGCCAGCTCACCACCGGCCAGTTACAATGAGCAGTTCTTC. This gives the protein CASSPPASYNEQFF. The chain uses TRBV18 and TRBJ2-1; D unresolved. CDR1 and CDR2 (germline): KGHSH, LQKENI. Trimming took 0 bases from V and 4 from J, leaving 7 bases between them. The CDR3 length is 14 residues.

This clonotype was counted only a few times. The rearrangement joins TRBV24-1 to TRBJ2-1; 8 bases agree with TRBD1. V lost 4 bases to trimming and J lost 7 bases; unmatched junction nucleotides: 5. Germline-derived CDR1 and CDR2 are KGHDR and SFDVKD. CDR3 size: 14 residues. CDR3 nucleotides: TGTGCCACCAGTGACTCTAGGACAGGGAATGAGCAGTTCTTC. This codes for CATSDSRTGNEQFF.

This clonotype was recorded a few times. The chain links TRBV6-5 to TRBJ1-2; D is perhaps TRBD1 (5 bases). Trimming took 1 base from V and 4 from J, leaving 13 bases between them. The CDR3 extends over 15 amino acids. Looked up from germline, CDR1 is MNHEY and CDR2 is SVGAGI. CDR3: CASSYLSGRIYGYTF. The CDR3 region has the DNA TGTGCCAGCAGTTACTTGTCGGGACGGATCTATGGCTACACCTTC.

This clonotype was seen ten or more times. This sequence joins TRBV12-5 and TRBJ1-2; a possible D gene is TRBD1 (5 bases). CDR1 and CDR2 (germline): LGHNT, FRNRAP. The V end was cut by 0 bases, the J end by 4 bases, with 12 bases between. CDR3 length: 15 amino acids. The CDR3 region has the DNA TGTGCTAGTGGTTTGGTACTTCGGGGGGTCTATGGCTACACCTTC. It codes for CASGLVLRGVYGYTF.

The V call is TRBV10-3, the J call TRBJ2-7; the match to TRBD1 covers 9 bases. The CDR3 spans 15 residues. The V gene end was trimmed by 2 bases and the J gene end by 2 bases; junction bases not matched to a gene: 4. The germline CDR1 and CDR2 sequences are ENHRY and SYGVKD. The CDR3 loop reads CAISEPGQGPYEQYF. CDR3 bases: TGTGCCATCAGTGAGCCGGGACAGGGCCCCTACGAGCAGTACTTC.

As DNA, the CDR3 is TGCAGTGCTAGACCCCCGGGACTAGCGAGGAATGAGCAGTTCTTC. It specifies CSARPPGLARNEQFF. The chain combines TRBV20-1 with TRBJ2-1; 10 nucleotides match TRBD2. This CDR3 is 15 amino acids long. The V segment lost 2 bases and the J segment 7 bases; nucleotides outside the gene matches: 8. Germline V gene sequence: CDR1 DFQATT, CDR2 SNEGSKA (reference sequence).

This clonotype was counted ten times or more. J is TRBJ1-2 and V is TRBV28; D is unclear. Germline CDR1 reads MDHEN; CDR2 reads SYDVKM. V lost 7 bases and J lost 0, with 9 bases in between. The CDR3 covers 13 residues. The CDR3 sequence: CASKADANYGYTF. DNA of the CDR3: TGTGCCAGCAAGGCGGACGCTAACTATGGCTACACCTTC.

The chain employs TRBV5-1 and TRBJ2-7; TRBD2 matches at 11 bases. The CDR3 sequence is 20 residues long. V shed 0 bases and J 5 bases; nucleotides not matched to a gene: 19. Germline V gives CDR1 SGHRS, CDR2 YFSETQ. The CDR3, as DNA: TGCGCCAGCAGCTTGGAGGCTAGCGGGAGGTCCTACCTTCTCTACAACGAGCAGTACTTC. This encodes CASSLEASGRSYLLYNEQYF.

This clonotype was seen many times. This chain uses TRBV12-3 or TRBV12-4 with TRBJ2-1; D gene uncertain. The length of the CDR3 is 16 residues. Trimming shortened V by 5 bases and J by 2 bases, and 16 bases separated the two germline ends. The CDR3 loop reads CASSQAAALPYNEQFF. CDR3 coding DNA: TGTGCCAGCAGTCAGGCGGCAGCTCTACCCTACAATGAGCAGTTCTTC.

This clonotype occurred many times. The rearrangement links TRBV6-2 or TRBV6-3 to TRBJ1-2; the D gene is possibly TRBD1 (6 bases). CDR1 is MNHEY and CDR2 is SVGEGT in the germline V gene. Trimming took off 2 bases at V and 4 bases at J, with 17 bases between the two ends. The CDR3 spans 16 residues. CDR3 region: CASSYRAGRGFYGYTF. The CDR3 region has the DNA TGTGCCAGCAGTTACCGCGCGGGCAGGGGATTCTATGGCTACACCTTC.

This clonotype was counted ten times or more. Germline is not matched at one junction end, which may reflect a read error. This sequence joins TRBV7-9 and TRBJ1-1, with D possibly matching TRBD1 (5 bases). The CDR3 loop spans 14 amino acids. Germline assignment: CDR1 SEHNR and CDR2 FQNEAQ (reference sequence). CDR3 protein: CASNRQGMNTEAFF. CDR3 nucleotides: TGCGCCAGCAACCGGCAGGGCATGAACACTGAAGCTTTCTTT.

The table lists this clonotype with a few counts. This chain links TRBV3-1 with TRBJ1-5; D ambiguous. V was pared by 6 bases and J by 0 bases, with 12 bases between. This CDR3 has 15 residues. Germline-derived CDR1 and CDR2 are LGHDT and YNNKEL (reference sequence). CDR3 protein: CASSQDPSSNQPQHF. The CDR3 region has the DNA TGTGCCAGCAGTCAGGACCCGAGTAGCAATCAGCCCCAGCATTTT.

The CDR3 DNA sequence: TGTGCCACCAGTCGTAGCGGGAGTGAGACCCAGTACTTC. The encoded protein is CATSRSGSETQYF. The chain has TRBV15 and TRBJ2-5; 9 nucleotides agree with TRBD2. Trimming took 6 bases from V and 5 from J; bases not matched to a gene: 4. Germline V gives CDR1 LNHNV, CDR2 YYDKDF (reference sequence). This CDR3 has 13 amino acids.

This clonotype was detected many times. As DNA, the CDR3 is TGTGCCAGCAGTCGTAATCTAGCGGGCATCTACGAGCAGTACTTC. Its translation: CASSRNLAGIYEQYF. This chain links TRBV11-2 with TRBJ2-7; 8 bases agree with TRBD2. With 6 bases clipped from V and 3 bases from J, the junction kept 10 bases outside the gene matches. Germline values: CDR1 SGHAT, CDR2 FQNNGV. The CDR3 consists of 15 residues. The full variable domain, with the rest looked up from reference TRBV11-2 and TRBJ2-7, is EAGVAQSPRYKIIEKRQSVAFWCNPISGHATLYWYQQILGQGPKLLIQFQNNGVVDDSQLPKDRFSAERLKGVDSTLKIQPAKLEDSAVYLCASSRNLAGIYEQYFGPGTRLTVT.

This chain links TRBV27 with TRBJ2-3; TRBD1 is a possible D gene (7 bases). From germline, CDR1 is MNHEY and CDR2 SMNVEV (reference sequence). V was cut by 8 bases and J by 5 bases, with 26 bases left in between. The CDR3 loop spans 17 amino acids. The CDR3 nucleotides read TGTGCCAGCCAGGGGGTTCTGGGAGGCCAGATAAGAGATACGCAGTATTTT. It encodes CASQGVLGGQIRDTQYF.

This clonotype was recorded many times. This sequence joins TRBV6-2 or TRBV6-3 and TRBJ1-2, with 8 bases that match TRBD1. The germline CDR1 and CDR2 sequences are MNHEY and SVGEGT. Trimming at V came to 6 bases and at J to 4 bases, leaving 7 bases not matched to a gene. The CDR3 runs 14 residues. CDR3 in amino acids: CASSPGTGPYGYTF. For the CDR3, the DNA is TGTGCCAGCAGCCCCGGGACAGGACCCTATGGCTACACCTTC.

In its sample, this clonotype was seen a few times. The chain links TRBV6-5 to TRBJ1-2, with a weak D call TRBD1 (5 bases). Trimming cost V 4 bases and J 3 bases, with 18 bases left between them. Germline V gene sequence: CDR1 MNHEY, CDR2 SVGAGI. This CDR3 region has 16 residues. The DNA of the CDR3 is TGTGCCAGCAGTTCGACGGGGGGATGGGGTGACTATGGCTACACCTTC. Translating gives CASSSTGGWGDYGYTF.

The rearrangement joins TRBV27 to TRBJ2-5; D unclear. The length of the CDR3 is 15 residues. Germline lookup yields CDR1 MNHEY and CDR2 SMNVEV (reference sequence). V was pared by 3 bases and J by 7 bases, with 18 bases between. The CDR3 loop reads CASSFSLSPSGTQYF. The DNA of the CDR3 is TGTGCCAGCAGTTTCTCCCTCTCCCCATCGGGGACCCAGTACTTC.

This clonotype was found a few times. The chain couples TRBV27 to TRBJ2-1; TRBD2 agrees at 8 bases. J was trimmed by 6 bases and V by 5 bases; bases with no gene match: 24. The CDR3 is made up of 20 amino acids. Germline CDR1 reads MNHEY; CDR2 reads SMNVEV (reference sequence). CDR3 amino acids: CASSPVWVAGRHQFSNEQFF. CDR3 DNA: TGTGCCAGCAGTCCCGTTTGGGTAGCGGGGAGACATCAATTCAGCAATGAGCAGTTCTTC.

With regard to this clonotype: A much larger clone differs from this one at a single base, so this may be a read error. The chain carries TRBV6-1 and TRBJ1-6, with D unclear. This CDR3 spans 13 amino acids. CDR1 and CDR2 (germline): MNHNS, SASEGT. In nucleotides, the CDR3 is TGTGCCAGCAGTGAATTGGTAAATTCACCCTTCCACTTT. As protein: CASSELVNSPFHF.

This clonotype has a count of ten or more. The chain is built from TRBV28 and TRBJ1-5; 9 nucleotides agree with TRBD1. V shed 5 bases, J shed 7 bases, and the junction held 27 bases outside the gene matches. In germline, CDR1 is MDHEN, CDR2 SYDVKM. This CDR3 contains 21 residues. The CDR3: CASSGFPLNRDRDQWGQPQHF. CDR3 coding DNA: TGTGCCAGCAGTGGATTCCCCCTGAACCGGGACAGGGATCAATGGGGACAGCCCCAGCATTTT.